The rows below give T cell receptor beta chains drawn from one sample of a study of T cells in Graves' hyperthyroidism and ophthalmopathy. Via MiXCR, TCRdb re-called the multiplex PCR reads, giving one row per CDR3 protein. The table includes more than 500,000 distinct CDR3 sequences, over 45% detected once. Sample: peripheral blood or thyroid tissue (not recorded which). Receptor source: an adult woman with Graves' disease, either hyperthyroidism or ophthalmopathy (not recorded which). Both conserved end residues are part of each CDR3. The D gene is left open where the match is weak. Rows may omit the clone size; those that give it use once, few, many or a size class.

D,V,size,J,DNA,CDR3
NA,TRBV10-2,NA,TRBJ2-7,TGCGCCAGCAGTGATCAGTTCTACGAGCAGTACTTC,CASSDQFYEQYF
NA,TRBV3-1,many,TRBJ2-5,TGTGCCAGCAGCCACCGGCAGGCGGCGACCCAGTACTTC,CASSHRQAATQYF
NA,TRBV12-3/TRBV12-4,NA,TRBJ1-2,TGTGCCAGCAGTCAACTACTGGCAGGGACCAACTATGGCTACACCTTC,CASSQLLAGTNYGYTF
NA,TRBV29-1,few,TRBJ2-7,TGCAGCGTTCAGGGGTTCTCCTACGAGCAGTACTTC,CSVQGFSYEQYF
TRBD1,TRBV20-1,few,TRBJ1-4,TGCAGTGGGAGGACAGGGGGGGAAAAACTGTTTTTT,CSGRTGGEKLFF
TRBD1,TRBV29-1,many,TRBJ1-1,TGCAGCGGGCGGACAGGGGGCTCCATGAACACTGAAGCTTTCTTT,CSGRTGGSMNTEAFF
NA,TRBV5-1,NA,TRBJ2-5,TGCGCCAGCAGCTTGTACGCCGGCGGAATAGCAGAGACCCAGTACTTC,CASSLYAGGIAETQYF
NA,TRBV2,many,TRBJ1-4,TGTGCCAGCAGTGAAACCCCAGCAACTAATGAAAAACTGTTTTTT,CASSETPATNEKLFF
NA,TRBV5-1,NA,TRBJ1-4,TGTGCCAGCAGTACCCCGGGGACAACTGAAAAACTGTTTTTT,CASSTPGTTEKLFF
NA,TRBV7-9,NA,TRBJ2-5,TGTGCCAGCAGCTTAGACCCTAGCGAAGAGACCCAGTACTTC,CASSLDPSEETQYF
NA,TRBV6-2/TRBV6-3,NA,TRBJ1-1,TGTGCCAGCAGTTATAACGGGGTCCTTGAAGCTTTCTTT,CASSYNGVLEAFF
TRBD1,TRBV7-8,NA,TRBJ1-5,TGTGCCAGCAGCTTGACGGGACAGGGCAATCAGCCCCAGCATTTT,CASSLTGQGNQPQHF
NA,TRBV7-8,NA,TRBJ1-6,TGTGCCAGCAGCTTCCGGGACGGCGGAAATAATTCACCCCTCCACTTT,CASSFRDGGNNSPLHF